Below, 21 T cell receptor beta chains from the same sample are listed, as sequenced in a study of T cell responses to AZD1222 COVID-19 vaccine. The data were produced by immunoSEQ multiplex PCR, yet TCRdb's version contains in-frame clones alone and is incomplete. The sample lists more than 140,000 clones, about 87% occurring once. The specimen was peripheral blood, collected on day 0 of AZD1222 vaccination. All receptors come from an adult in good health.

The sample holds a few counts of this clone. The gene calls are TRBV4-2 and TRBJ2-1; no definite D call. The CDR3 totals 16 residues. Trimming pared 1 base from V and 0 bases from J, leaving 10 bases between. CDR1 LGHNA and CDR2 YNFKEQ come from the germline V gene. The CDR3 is CASSQASTSSYNEQFF. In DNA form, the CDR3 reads TGTGCCAGCAGCCAAGCGAGTACGAGCTCCTACAATGAGCAGTTCTTC.

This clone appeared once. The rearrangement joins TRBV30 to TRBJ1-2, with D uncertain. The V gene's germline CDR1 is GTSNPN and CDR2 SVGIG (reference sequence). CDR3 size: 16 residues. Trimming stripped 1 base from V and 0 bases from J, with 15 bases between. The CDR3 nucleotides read TGTGCCTGGAGTGCAGCCCGGACGGAAGCTAACTATGGCTACACCTTC. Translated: CAWSAARTEANYGYTF. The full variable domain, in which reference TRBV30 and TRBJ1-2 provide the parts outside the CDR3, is SQTIHQWPATLVQPVGSPLSLECTVEGTSNPNLYWYRQAAGRGLQLLFYSVGIGQISSEVPQNLSASRPQDRQFILSSKKLLLSDSGFYLCAWSAARTEANYGYTFGSGTRLTVV.

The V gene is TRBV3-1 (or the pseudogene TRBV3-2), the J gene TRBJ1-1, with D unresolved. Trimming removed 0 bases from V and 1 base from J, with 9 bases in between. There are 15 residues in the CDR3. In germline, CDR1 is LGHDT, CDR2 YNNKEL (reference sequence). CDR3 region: CASSQERDWNTEAFF. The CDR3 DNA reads TGTGCCAGCAGCCAAGAACGAGACTGGAACACTGAAGCTTTCTTT.

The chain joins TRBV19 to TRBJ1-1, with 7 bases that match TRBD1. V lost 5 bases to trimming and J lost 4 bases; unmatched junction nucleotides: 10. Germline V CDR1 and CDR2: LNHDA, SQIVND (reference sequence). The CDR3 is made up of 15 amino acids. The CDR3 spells CASSALDRVGTEAFF. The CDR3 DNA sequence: TGTGCCAGTAGTGCCCTAGACAGGGTCGGCACTGAAGCTTTCTTT. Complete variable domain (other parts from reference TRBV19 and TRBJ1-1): DGGITQSPKYLFRKEGQNVTLSCEQNLNHDAMYWYRQDPGQGLRLIYYSQIVNDFQKGDIAEGYSVSREKKESFPLTVTSAQKNPTAFYLCASSALDRVGTEAFFGQGTRLTVV.

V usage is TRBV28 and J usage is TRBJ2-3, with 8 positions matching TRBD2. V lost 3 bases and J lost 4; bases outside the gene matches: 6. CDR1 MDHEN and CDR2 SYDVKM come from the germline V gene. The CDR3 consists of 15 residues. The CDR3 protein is CASSFGGAGSDTQYF. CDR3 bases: TGTGCCAGCAGTTTCGGGGGGGCAGGCTCAGATACGCAGTATTTT.

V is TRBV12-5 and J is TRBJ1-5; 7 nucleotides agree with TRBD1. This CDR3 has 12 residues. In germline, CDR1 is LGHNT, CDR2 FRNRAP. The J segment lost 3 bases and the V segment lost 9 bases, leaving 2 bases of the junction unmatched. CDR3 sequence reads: CASRGSNQPQHF. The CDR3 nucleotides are TGTGCTAGCAGGGGGTCCAATCAGCCCCAGCATTTT.

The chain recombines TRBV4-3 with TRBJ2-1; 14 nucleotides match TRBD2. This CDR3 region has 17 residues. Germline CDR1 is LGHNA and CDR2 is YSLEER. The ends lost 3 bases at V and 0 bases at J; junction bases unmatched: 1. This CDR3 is CASSQGTSGSSYNEQFF. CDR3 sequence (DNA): TGCGCCAGCAGCCAGGGGACTAGCGGGAGCTCCTACAATGAGCAGTTCTTC.

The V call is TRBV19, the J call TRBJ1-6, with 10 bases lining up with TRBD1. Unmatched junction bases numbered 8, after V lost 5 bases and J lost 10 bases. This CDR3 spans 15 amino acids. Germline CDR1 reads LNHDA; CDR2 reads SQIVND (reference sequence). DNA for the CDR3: TGTGCCAGTAGTCCCGGGACAGGGGTAGGGTCACCCCTCCACTTT. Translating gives CASSPGTGVGSPLHF.

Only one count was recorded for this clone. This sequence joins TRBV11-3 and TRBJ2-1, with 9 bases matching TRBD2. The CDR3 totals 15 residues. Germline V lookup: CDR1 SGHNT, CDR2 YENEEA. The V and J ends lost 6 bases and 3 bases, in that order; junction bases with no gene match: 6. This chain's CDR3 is CASSPVSGSYNEQFF. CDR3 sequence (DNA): TGTGCCAGCAGTCCGGTTAGCGGGAGCTACAATGAGCAGTTCTTC.

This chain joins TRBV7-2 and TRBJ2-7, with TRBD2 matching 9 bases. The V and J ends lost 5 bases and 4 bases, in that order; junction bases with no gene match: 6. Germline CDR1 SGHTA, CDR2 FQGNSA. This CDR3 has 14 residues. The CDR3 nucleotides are TGTGCCAGCAGCCCGGTAGCGGGAGCGTACGAGCAGTACTTC. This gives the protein CASSPVAGAYEQYF.

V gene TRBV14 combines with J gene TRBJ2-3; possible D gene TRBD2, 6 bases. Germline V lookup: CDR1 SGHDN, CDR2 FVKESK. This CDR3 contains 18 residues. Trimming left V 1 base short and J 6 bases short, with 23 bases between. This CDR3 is CASSQARAGLRDRDTQYF. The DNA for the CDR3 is TGTGCCAGCAGCCAAGCTCGGGCGGGGCTCCGGGACCGCGATACGCAGTATTTT.

CDR3 in amino acids: CASSAEGLAEYEQYF. CDR3 in DNA: TGTGCCAGCAGCGCCGAGGGACTAGCAGAGTACGAGCAGTACTTC. The rearrangement joins TRBV9 to TRBJ2-7, with 9 bases that match TRBD2. CDR1 SGDLS and CDR2 YYNGEE come from the germline V gene. The CDR3 has 15 amino acids. Trimming cost V 3 bases and J 4 bases; bases outside gene matches: 8.

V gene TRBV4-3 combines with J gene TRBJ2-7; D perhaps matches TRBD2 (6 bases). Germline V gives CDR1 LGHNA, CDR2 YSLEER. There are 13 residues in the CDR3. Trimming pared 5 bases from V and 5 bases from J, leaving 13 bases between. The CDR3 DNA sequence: TGCGCCAGCAGCTACGGGAGTCGCGACGAGCAGTACTTC. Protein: CASSYGSRDEQYF.

CDR3 sequence reads: CASSLSGLDTQYF. The DNA of the CDR3 is TGTGCCAGCAGCTTAAGCGGCCTTGATACGCAGTATTTT. This chain uses TRBV7-3 with TRBJ2-3, with unresolved D. Trimming stripped 1 base from V and 6 bases from J, with 8 bases between. The CDR3 runs 13 residues. From germline, CDR1 is SGHTA and CDR2 FQGTGA.

CDR3 in amino acids: CASSLYRGETQYF. The CDR3 DNA sequence: TGTGCCAGCAGTCTATATCGGGGAGAGACCCAGTACTTC. This chain links TRBV27 with TRBJ2-5, with D tentatively TRBD2 (5 bases). Per germline, CDR1 MNHEY and CDR2 SMNVEV (reference sequence). The germline V and J ends were trimmed by 5 bases and 4 bases, with 11 bases remaining between them. The CDR3 extends over 13 amino acids.

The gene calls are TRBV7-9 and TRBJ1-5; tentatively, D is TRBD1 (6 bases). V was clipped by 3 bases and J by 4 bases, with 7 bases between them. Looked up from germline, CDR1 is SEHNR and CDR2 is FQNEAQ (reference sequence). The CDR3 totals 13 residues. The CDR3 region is CASSFGQNQPQHF. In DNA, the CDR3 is TGTGCCAGCAGCTTCGGACAGAATCAGCCCCAGCATTTT.

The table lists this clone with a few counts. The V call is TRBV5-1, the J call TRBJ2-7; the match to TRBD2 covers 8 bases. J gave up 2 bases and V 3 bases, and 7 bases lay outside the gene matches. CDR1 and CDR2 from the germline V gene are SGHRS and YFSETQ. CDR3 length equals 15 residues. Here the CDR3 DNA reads TGCGCCAGCAGCTCCGGACTAGCCGCCACCTACGAGCAGTACTTC. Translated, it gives CASSSGLAATYEQYF.

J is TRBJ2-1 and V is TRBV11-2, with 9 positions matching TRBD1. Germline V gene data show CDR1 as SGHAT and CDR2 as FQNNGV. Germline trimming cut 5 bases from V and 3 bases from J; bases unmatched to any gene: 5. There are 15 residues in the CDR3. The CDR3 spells CASSEGQGRYNEQFF. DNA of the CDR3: TGTGCCAGCAGCGAGGGACAGGGCCGCTACAATGAGCAGTTCTTC.

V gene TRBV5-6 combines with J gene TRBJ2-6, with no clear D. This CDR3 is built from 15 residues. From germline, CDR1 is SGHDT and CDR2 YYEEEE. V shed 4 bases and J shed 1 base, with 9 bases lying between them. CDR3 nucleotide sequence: TGTGCCAGCAGCCGGGCCGGATCTGGGGCCAACGTCCTGACTTTC. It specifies CASSRAGSGANVLTF.

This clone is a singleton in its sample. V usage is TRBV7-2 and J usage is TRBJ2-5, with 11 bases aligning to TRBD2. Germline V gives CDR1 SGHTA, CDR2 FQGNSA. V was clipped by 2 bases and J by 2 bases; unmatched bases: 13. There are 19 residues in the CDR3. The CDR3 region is CASSLRGIAGGVGQETQYF. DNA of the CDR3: TGTGCCAGCAGCTTAAGGGGAATAGCGGGAGGGGTGGGGCAAGAGACCCAGTACTTC.

The CDR3 region is CASSQAGDRLNEKLFF. The CDR3 coding sequence is TGCGCCAGCAGCCAGGCCGGAGACAGGCTTAATGAAAAACTGTTTTTT. The J gene is TRBJ1-4, the V gene TRBV4-3, with D possibly TRBD1 on 6 matching bases. CDR3 length: 16 residues. Germline lookup yields CDR1 LGHNA and CDR2 YSLEER. Trimming pared 3 bases from V and 4 bases from J, leaving 15 bases between.